This entry lists 27 T cell receptor beta chains sequenced from one sample in a study of T cell responses to AZD1222 COVID-19 vaccine. Repertoires were generated with immunoSEQ multiplex PCR, while TCRdb's copy carries only in-frame clones and drops some. The sample holds about 100,000 clones, 88% seen once. This specimen consisted of peripheral blood, obtained on day 0 of AZD1222 vaccination. All receptors derive from an adult in good health.

In its sample, this clone was seen once. The rearrangement links TRBV11-2 to TRBJ2-1, with 14 bases that match TRBD2. Germline CDR1 reads SGHAT; CDR2 reads FQNNGV. The CDR3 extends over 18 amino acids. The junction had 14 bases not matched to a gene; V was cut back by 4 bases and J by 9 bases. The CDR3 region has the DNA TGTGCCAGCAGCTCGCTGACTAGCGGGAGGGCCTTAGGGATTGAGCAGTTCTTC. Its translation is CASSSLTSGRALGIEQFF. The whole variable domain, remainder taken from reference TRBV11-2 and TRBJ2-1, is EAGVAQSPRYKIIEKRQSVAFWCNPISGHATLYWYQQILGQGPKLLIQFQNNGVVDDSQLPKDRFSAERLKGVDSTLKIQPAKLEDSAVYLCASSSLTSGRALGIEQFFGPGTRLTVL.

The chain is built from TRBV28 and TRBJ1-6; D is uncertain. Trimming took 4 bases from V and 6 from J, leaving 13 bases between them. Germline V gene sequence: CDR1 MDHEN, CDR2 SYDVKM. This CDR3 spans 15 amino acids. CDR3 nucleotide sequence: TGTGCCAGCAGTTCCTCGACTCTGGGTAATTCACCCCTCCACTTT. Translating it yields CASSSSTLGNSPLHF. Full variable domain (missing parts from reference TRBV28 and TRBJ1-6): DVKVTQSSRYLVKRTGEKVFLECVQDMDHENMFWYRQDPGLGLRLIYFSYDVKMKEKGDIPEGYSVSREKKERFSLILESASTNQTSMYLCASSSSTLGNSPLHFGNGTRLTVT.

The V gene is TRBV2, the J gene TRBJ1-5, with D uncertain. The germline gives CDR1 SNHLY, CDR2 FYNNEI. Trimming left V 7 bases short and J 4 bases short, with 8 bases between. The CDR3 sequence is 12 residues long. CDR3 region: CASTTQNQPQHF. CDR3 DNA: TGTGCCAGCACTACACAGAATCAGCCCCAGCATTTT.

This chain uses TRBV5-6 with TRBJ2-1, with 11 nucleotides matching TRBD2. The CDR3 consists of 17 residues. From germline, CDR1 is SGHDT and CDR2 YYEEEE. J lost 9 bases, V lost 1 base, and 12 bases had no gene match. CDR3 nucleotides: TGTGCCAGCAGCTTGATTGGGCTAGCGGGAGGAAAGAGTGAGCAGTTCTTC. This sequence encodes CASSLIGLAGGKSEQFF.

The chain has TRBV30 and TRBJ2-2; D is undetermined. Trimming stripped 3 bases from V and 4 bases from J, with 6 bases between. This CDR3 is built from 12 residues. Germline-derived CDR1 and CDR2 are GTSNPN and SVGIG (reference sequence). CDR3 amino acids: CAWSGSTGELFF. The CDR3, as DNA: TGTGCCTGGAGCGGCAGCACCGGGGAGCTGTTTTTT.

This chain links TRBV30 with TRBJ1-5, with D uncertain. Germline CDR1 and CDR2: GTSNPN and SVGIG (reference sequence). V was cut by 0 bases and J by 5 bases, with 8 bases left in between. There are 13 residues in the CDR3. This chain's CDR3 is CAWSVQTDQPQHF. The CDR3 bases are TGTGCCTGGAGTGTACAAACTGATCAGCCCCAGCATTTT.

The table lists this clone with a count of one. The genes are TRBV13 and TRBJ2-1; TRBD2 aligns across 11 bases. The CDR3 has 14 residues. Germline V gene sequence: CDR1 PRHDT, CDR2 FYEKMQ (reference sequence). V dropped 4 bases and J dropped 8; count of bases not matched to a gene: 4. The CDR3 spells CASSYSGRADEQFF. The CDR3 nucleotides read TGTGCCAGCAGCTATAGCGGGAGGGCGGATGAGCAGTTCTTC.

This chain uses TRBV12-5 with TRBJ1-5; tentatively, D is TRBD1 (6 bases). CDR1 is LGHNT and CDR2 is FRNRAP in the germline V gene. V was trimmed by 1 base and J by 0 bases, leaving 7 bases between them. The CDR3 runs 15 residues. The CDR3 bases are TGTGCTAGTGGTTTGGGGACAGCTAGCAATCAGCCCCAGCATTTT. Its translation: CASGLGTASNQPQHF.

The CDR3 sequence is CASSLGTGVQETQYF. The CDR3 coding sequence is TGTGCCAGCAGCTTGGGTACGGGTGTCCAAGAGACCCAGTACTTC. The chain recombines TRBV7-3 with TRBJ2-5; D remains unclear. This CDR3 is built from 15 residues. From germline, CDR1 is SGHTA and CDR2 FQGTGA. V gave up 3 bases and J gave up 1 base, with 12 bases separating them.

The rearrangement links TRBV9 to TRBJ2-2; weak D call: TRBD1 (5 bases). The CDR3 extends over 14 amino acids. Germline loops: CDR1 SGDLS, CDR2 YYNGEE. V was shortened by 4 bases and J by 3 bases, with 10 bases between the two germline ends. The CDR3 DNA sequence: TGTGCCAGCAGCACCCGACAGTACACCGGGGAGCTGTTTTTT. This codes for CASSTRQYTGELFF.

In this sample, this clone turned up a few times. The rearrangement joins TRBV4-1 to TRBJ1-4; 8 nucleotides match TRBD1. CDR1 is MGHRA, CDR2 YSYEKL, per germline. The J segment lost 7 bases and the V segment lost 0 bases, leaving 4 bases of the junction unmatched. The CDR3 consists of 15 residues. CDR3 sequence: CASSQDRGLSEKLFF. CDR3 nucleotides: TGCGCCAGCAGCCAAGACAGGGGGCTTAGTGAAAAACTGTTTTTT.

The chain is built from TRBV7-8 and TRBJ1-5; 12 positions match TRBD1. V shed 4 bases, J shed 6 bases, and the junction held 10 bases outside the gene matches. In germline, CDR1 is SGHVS, CDR2 FQNEAQ. CDR3 length equals 17 residues. The CDR3 sequence: CASSSRTGTGGGQPQHF. The CDR3 bases are TGTGCCAGCAGCTCGAGGACCGGGACAGGGGGCGGTCAGCCCCAGCATTTT.

This clone was seen a handful of times. The chain carries TRBV6-2 or TRBV6-3 and TRBJ2-5, with D possibly called TRBD1 or TRBD2 (6 bases each). This CDR3 comprises 14 residues. Trimming pared 2 bases from V and 5 bases from J, leaving 12 bases between. Per the germline V gene, CDR1 is MNHEY and CDR2 is SVGEGT. The CDR3 bases are TGTGCCAGCAGTTACGCCACAGGGAGGGAGACCCAGTACTTC. Translated: CASSYATGRETQYF.

The CDR3 here is CASSTRLVKGETQYF. The CDR3 coding sequence is TGCGCCAGCAGCACCCGACTAGTAAAAGGGGAGACCCAGTACTTC. This chain joins TRBV4-3 and TRBJ2-5, with D possibly TRBD2 on 6 matching bases. The germline V gene encodes CDR1 LGHNA and CDR2 YSLEER. CDR3 length equals 15 residues. V was clipped by 5 bases and J by 5 bases, with 18 bases between them.

A remark on this clone: Other DNA sequences within the sample encode an identical CDR3. V gene TRBV18 combines with J gene TRBJ2-3; D is uncertain. The germline V and J ends were trimmed by 2 bases and 2 bases, with 2 bases remaining between them. This CDR3 spans 12 amino acids. CDR1 is KGHSH and CDR2 is LQKENI in the germline V gene. CDR3 nucleotides: TGTGCCAGCTCACCAACCACAGATACGCAGTATTTT. It yields the protein CASSPTTDTQYF.

This clone was picked up one time. This CDR3 is also generated by other DNA sequences in the sample. The rearrangement joins TRBV11-3 to TRBJ1-5; D is undetermined. Trimming pared 0 bases from V and 6 bases from J, leaving 6 bases between. This CDR3 is 13 amino acids long. Germline CDR1 SGHNT, CDR2 YENEEA. Written as DNA, the CDR3 is TGTGCCAGCAGCTTAGAGGAAGGTCAGCCCCAGCATTTT. Protein sequence: CASSLEEGQPQHF.

The chain recombines TRBV5-1 with TRBJ2-7, with a weak D call TRBD1 (6 bases). This CDR3 is built from 12 residues. Germline V gene sequence: CDR1 SGHRS, CDR2 YFSETQ. V dropped 2 bases and J dropped 5 bases, with 8 bases sitting between them. DNA of the CDR3: TGCGCCAGCAGCTTACAGGGTGACGAGCAGTACTTC. This codes for CASSLQGDEQYF.

The V gene is TRBV24-1, the J gene TRBJ1-2; no definite D call. This CDR3 spans 15 amino acids. V lost 3 bases and J lost 2, with 12 bases in between. Germline assignment: CDR1 KGHDR and CDR2 SFDVKD. Here the CDR3 DNA reads TGTGCCACCAGTGATCCCTCCGCCGGGAACTATGGCTACACCTTC. Translating it yields CATSDPSAGNYGYTF.

The chain is built from TRBV7-2 and TRBJ1-2; D gene unclear. V was pared by 1 base and J by 3 bases, with 12 bases between. The CDR3 extends over 15 amino acids. CDR1 is SGHTA, CDR2 FQGNSA, per germline. CDR3 nucleotide sequence: TGTGCCAGCAGCTTAGGACGGGGAAAGGACTATGGCTACACCTTC. Translating it yields CASSLGRGKDYGYTF.

The chain uses TRBV4-1 and TRBJ1-5; D is perhaps TRBD1 (5 bases). The CDR3 loop spans 16 amino acids. CDR1 and CDR2 from the germline V gene are MGHRA and YSYEKL. Trimming stripped 0 bases from V and 6 bases from J, with 15 bases between. The chain's CDR3 is CASSQDGAGAGQPQHF. CDR3 sequence (DNA): TGCGCCAGCAGCCAAGATGGGGCGGGAGCGGGTCAGCCCCAGCATTTT.

J is TRBJ1-1 and V is TRBV4-1; D may be TRBD1 (5 bases). CDR1 is MGHRA and CDR2 is YSYEKL in the germline V gene. The germline V and J ends were trimmed by 4 bases and 4 bases, with 13 bases remaining between them. This CDR3 has 14 residues. The CDR3 spells CASSPLGRGTEAFF. CDR3 coding DNA: TGCGCCAGCAGCCCTCTTGGGAGGGGCACTGAAGCTTTCTTT.

This clone is a singleton in its sample. The chain joins TRBV7-8 to TRBJ2-3, with TRBD2 matching 8 bases. The junction had 3 bases not matched to a gene; V was cut back by 1 base and J by 0 bases. CDR3 size: 16 residues. Germline-derived CDR1 and CDR2 are SGHVS and FQNEAQ. This CDR3 is CASSLELAVSTDTQYF. The CDR3 coding sequence is TGTGCCAGCAGCTTAGAACTAGCGGTTAGCACAGATACGCAGTATTTT.

V is TRBV19 and J is TRBJ2-5; TRBD2 agrees at 7 bases. The CDR3 contains 17 residues. The V and J ends lost 1 base and 0 bases, in that order; junction bases with no gene match: 8. From germline, CDR1 is LNHDA and CDR2 SQIVND (reference sequence). The CDR3 loop is CASSIGTSDSYQETQYF. The CDR3 bases are TGTGCCAGTAGTATAGGCACTAGCGACTCGTACCAAGAGACCCAGTACTTC.

The rearrangement uses TRBV7-2 and TRBJ1-1; 8 positions match TRBD1. CDR3 length: 14 residues. Looked up from germline, CDR1 is SGHTA and CDR2 is FQGNSA. V shed 2 bases and J 7 bases; nucleotides not matched to a gene: 6. The CDR3 bases are TGTGCCAGCAGCTTATTGACAGGGGTGGATGAAGCTTTCTTT. It specifies CASSLLTGVDEAFF. The full variable domain, with the rest looked up from reference TRBV7-2 and TRBJ1-1, is GAGVSQSPSNKVTEKGKDVELRCDPISGHTALYWYRQSLGQGLEFLIYFQGNSAPDKSGLPSDRFSAERTGGSVSTLTIQRTQQEDSAVYLCASSLLTGVDEAFFGQGTRLTVV.

This sequence joins TRBV4-2 and TRBJ2-1; 12 bases match TRBD2. Germline loops: CDR1 LGHNA, CDR2 YNFKEQ. Losses at the gene ends were 4 bases for V and 0 bases for J; bases not matched to a gene: 7. The length of the CDR3 is 18 residues. In nucleotides, the CDR3 is TGTGCCAGCAGCCTTCTAGCGGGAGGGTCTAGCTCCTACAATGAGCAGTTCTTC. It encodes CASSLLAGGSSSYNEQFF.

The CDR3 loop reads CASADGRGTDTQYF. The CDR3 coding sequence is TGCGCCAGCGCCGACGGGAGAGGGACAGATACGCAGTATTTT. This chain joins TRBV5-1 and TRBJ2-3, with D tentatively TRBD2 (6 bases). The CDR3 runs to 14 residues. CDR1 SGHRS and CDR2 YFSETQ come from the germline V gene. Between the trimmed V and J ends, which lost 7 bases and 3 bases, there was a span of 15 bases.

The chain links TRBV7-8 to TRBJ1-2, with 7 nucleotides matching TRBD1. Trimming cost V 0 bases and J 2 bases; bases outside gene matches: 6. This CDR3 contains 16 residues. CDR1 is SGHVS and CDR2 is FQNEAQ in the germline V gene. DNA of the CDR3: TGTGCCAGCAGCTTAGCGCCACAGGGGTTCAACTATGGCTACACCTTC. Translated, it gives CASSLAPQGFNYGYTF.